The sequence of this T cell receptor beta chain was determined in a study of Ad26.COV2.S vaccination and SARS-CoV-2 variants. Overall study: Donor was assigned to the Ad26.COV2.S arm of trial COV1001.

The repertoire was sequenced with immunoSEQ multiplex PCR; TCRdb's copy has only in-frame clones and lacks some. The sample comprises approximately 300,000 clones, around 83% of which are singletons, and approximately 2% rests with the top ten. Treatment meaning: 15 to 20 received Ad26.COV2.S at low or high dose, single or two shots; roughly 5 received placebo; per-sample allocation not given. Samples came from day 63 after the first vaccine or placebo injection. An adult aged 18-55 years in Boston served as the donor. Whole-study results and caveats: Across vaccine and placebo recipients, the breadth of non-spike TCRs was similar. Vaccine recipients showed a spike-specific TCR breadth that was higher than in placebo recipients.

CDR3 size: 16 residues. Germline lookup yields CDR1 SGHDT and CDR2 YYEEEE. V dropped 4 bases and J dropped 4; count of bases not matched to a gene: 10. Comments on this clone: Its antigen is as yet unknown.

The receptor was derived from a person aged 18-60 years who received the Ad26.COV2.S COVID-19 vaccine or a placebo. The chain has TRBV5-6 and TRBJ1-1; 10 bases align to TRBD1. Sequenced material: peripheral blood, taken in a trial of Ad26.COV2.S vaccine versus placebo. CDR3 sequence: CASSRGQGLVSTEAFF. CDR3 DNA sequence: TGTGCCAGCAGCAGGGGACAGGGGTTGGTGAGCACTGAAGCTTTCTTT. The complete variable domain, with remaining parts taken from reference TRBV5-6 and TRBJ1-1, reads DAGVTQSPTHLIKTRGQQVTLRCSPKSGHDTVSWYQQALGQGPQFIFQYYEEEERQRGNFPDRFSGHQFPNYSSELNVNALLLGDSALYLCASSRGQGLVSTEAFFGQGTRLTVV.